This T cell receptor beta chain is from a study of blood T cell repertoires in COVID-19 (dated by TCRdb to the early 2020s). Describing the broader study: The collaborator samples originated in the United States, Italy and Spain and spanned the acute and convalescent phases of COVID-19. The material from the prospective study consisted of cDNA or gDNA derived from T cells, B-cell-depleted T cells, or PBMCs. Subjects who had been exposed to COVID-19, were actively infected with it, or had recovered from it provided the deeply sampled blood TCRbeta repertoires that made up the dataset. A freely available public database, intended as a resource for researchers studying the immune response to SARS-CoV-2, is where the repertoires were released. Samples came from the ongoing ImmuneRACE study (first 160 participants) plus 1,254 subjects from 6 global collaborators. Sample metadata almost always included a de-identified subject ID, COVID-19 status, age in years and sex. HLA class I and class II types, where available, came from metadata supplied by the sample provider rather than from assay-based typing. The research as a whole found: The quantity of clinical and demographic metadata differed by source and by participant and was supplied without curation.

The CDR3 covers 15 residues, taking in both the cysteine and the phenylalanine. Here the CDR3 DNA is all that survives: 45 bases in frame from base 1. The germline V gene supplies CDR1 SGHTA and CDR2 FQGNSA. The V end loses 5 bases and the J end loses 2 bases, and a stretch of 15 bases separates them. To note about this clone: Its target antigen remains unknown. No base quality information exists; no much larger clone differs at one position.

TCRbeta CDR3 regions were amplified from genomic DNA by means of the immunoSEQ Assay, a bias-controlled multiplex PCR. On the authors' methods: Within the assay, amplification of reference gene primers was used to estimate how many nucleated cells each sample contained. To quantify the absolute abundance of each unique TCRbeta CDR3 rearrangement, sequence reads were collapsed and filtered. For each sample, productive Simpson clonality was calculated as the square root of Simpson's diversity index across productive rearrangements. What TCRdb holds here is the immuneACCESS table cut down to in-frame rearrangements. Part of the clones is not present; checked against another copy, under half of the missing clones reflect an unresolved V gene, and the others are unexplained. V and J calls and clone size follow that table, whereas D and trimming were derived from the DNA. In all, the sample holds 69,000 or so clones, and roughly 80% of those were seen once. Clones ranked in the top ten supply around 4.8% of the sample.

Whole blood was collected in K2EDTA tubes by collaborating institutions according to the institutions' own protocols. Collaborator samples were shipped for TCRbeta analysis as frozen whole blood, isolated PBMCs, or DNA extracted from either sample type. This clonotype originated in a woman older than 75 with active or convalescent COVID-19. The specimen sequenced was peripheral blood. This sequence uses TRBV7-2 and TRBJ1-1, and the D gene may be TRBD1, 5 bases matching. CDR3 region: CASSPDYGGNTEAFF. The sequenced DNA is TGTGCCAGCAGCCCAGATTACGGGGGAAACACTGAAGCTTTCTTT.